The clone carrying this T cell receptor beta chain was counted at least ten times. This entry is derived from a study of T cells after yellow fever vaccination. On the study more broadly: CD3, CD45RA, CCR7 and CD95 defined the sorted EM, EMRA, CM and Tscm memory subsets.

It was through 5'RACE template switching that TCR cDNA was made, with a universal primer site and UMIs added. Using its own MiXCR run on the 5' RACE reads, TCRdb lists one record per CDR3 protein. The table includes tens of thousands of distinct CDR3 sequences, roughly 3.2% detected once. Study conclusions and caveats: Post-booster repertoires again held most primary-vaccination clones (roughly 95% CD4, roughly 88% CD8). Sorted memory subsets on day 0 lacked detectable levels of almost all vaccine-responding clonotypes.

The junction had 7 bases not matched to a gene; V was cut back by 3 bases and J by 7 bases. This CDR3 region has 14 residues. Germline values: CDR1 DFQATT, CDR2 SNEGSKA (reference sequence). The receptor was isolated from a man younger than 30 who received the YFV17D yellow fever vaccine. The chain combines TRBV20-1 with TRBJ2-7; 12 nucleotides line up with TRBD2. The material sequenced was PBMCs, either bulk or a sorted T-cell subset (CD4+, CD8+, memory, or dextramer-sorted; not recorded which), taken roughly seven weeks after the first yellow fever vaccination. Here the CDR3 reads CSARASGGAREQYF. In nucleotides, the CDR3 is TGCAGTGCTAGGGCTAGCGGGGGGGCTCGGGAGCAGTACTTC.